What follows describes a single T cell receptor beta chain. Libraries were prepared by immunoSEQ multiplex PCR; TCRdb keeps only in-frame clonotypes and omits some of them. The data hold approximately 40,000 clones, with 80% to 95% observed a single time. These data belong to a study of T cell changes during pregnancy in multiple sclerosis. V lost 4 bases and J 6 bases, leaving 16 bases between the germline ends. CDR3 length: 16 residues. Per germline, CDR1 MNHEY and CDR2 SVGAGI. The source is a female donor with multiple sclerosis, enrolled in a pregnancy study. The V call is TRBV6-5, the J call TRBJ1-6, with a weak D call TRBD1 (5 bases). The material was CD4+ T cells from peripheral blood mononuclear cells, obtained in the third trimester of pregnancy. In DNA, the CDR3 is TGTGCCAGCAGTTCCCAGGGTACCGCTGGTAATTCACCCCTCCACTTT. Amino acid sequence: CASSSQGTAGNSPLHF.